This TCR beta chain was identified during a study of CD8+ T cells in alopecia areata (dated by TCRdb to the late 2010s). About the study as a whole: Treated patients were enrolled in an open-label pilot trial of oral tofacitinib at 5 to 10 mg twice daily for moderate-to-severe alopecia areata. Tofacitinib was given for 6 to 18 months, followed by 6 months of follow-up off drug to assess delayed response and recurrence. In treated patients, disease severity was measured using the SALT score, which gives the percentage of scalp surface area affected. In both human patients and the C3H/HeJ mouse model, the study applied high-throughput TCRbeta sequencing to look at T cell clonal expansion in alopecia areata. On the human side, TCRbeta sequencing was run on scalp tissue and on sorted CD4+ and CD8+ peripheral blood T cells from healthy controls and from alopecia areata patients with either patchy or totalis/universalis disease. Biopsies were taken from tofacitinib-treated patients at baseline and again at 4 and 24 weeks into treatment, and several of those patients also had a later scalp biopsy. Scalp clonality was compared across normal scalp (n=4), patchy alopecia areata scalp (n=8), and alopecia totalis/universalis scalp (n=8). RNA was obtained with the PAXgene miRNA kit for fixed scalp, the miRNeasy kit for PBMCs, and the RNeasy kit for mouse skin. Amplification of TCRbeta CDR3 regions was done by immunoSEQ multiplex PCR using 35 Vbeta forward primers and 13 Jbeta reverse primers. The study at large found these results: Tofacitinib significantly decreased scalp clonality and the number of expanded CD8+ clones among the top 100 scalp clones. Because the treated cohort was small and had just a single nonresponder, larger studies are needed to establish links between baseline CD8+ expansion and response. Lesional scalp, especially in alopecia totalis/universalis, showed higher clonality and more expanded CD8+ clones than normal scalp, suggesting antigenic drive. Compared with mice, TCR sequences shared between patients were less clear, possibly partly because of HLA diversity across the patient population. During tofacitinib treatment, many expanded lesional clones stuck around in both scalp and blood, and this persistence may partly explain why relapse happens after treatment is stopped. Resident alphabeta T cells in normal human skin are also sequenced, complicating scalp TCR repertoire analysis, unlike mouse skin dominated by gammadelta T cells.

The time point label corresponds to: less than 30 weeks on oral tofacitinib. The treatment or condition label corresponds to: oral pan-JAK inhibitor, 5-10 mg twice daily. From alopecia areata patients, peripheral blood was collected along with lesional scalp punch biopsies. After PBMCs were isolated by density centrifugation and stained for CD3, CD4 and CD8, a FACSAria was used to sort CD4+ and CD8+ T cells. Spanning cysteine to phenylalanine, the CDR3 consists of 13 amino acids. The read is trimmed to its CDR3 DNA, 39 bases read in frame from base 1. CDR1 and CDR2 are read off the germline V gene (reference sequence) as SSHAT and FNYEAQ. As for this clone: Its antigen is not yet known. The germline gene is not matched at one end of the junction; a read error may be the cause.

The protocol used for the library was the immunoSEQ multiplex PCR assay. RNA was extracted from all samples and reverse transcribed into cDNA, which served as template for TCR sequencing. First-strand cDNA was synthesized using SuperScript III with a 2:1 mix of oligo-dT and random hexamers. A synthetic immune receptor repertoire was used to measure amplification bias, and any remaining bias was corrected computationally. As for the original processing: After raw reads were preprocessed to remove errors, the CDR3 was defined following IMGT conventions as running from the conserved cysteine to phenylalanine. Clonality was computed as 1 minus the Shannon entropy, with the entropy normalized by log2 of the number of productive unique TCRs. Whether each scalp clone was CD4 or CD8 was inferred by checking scalp TCRbeta sequences against the CD4 and CD8 repertoires from sorted blood. This immuneACCESS table, as held by TCRdb, lists in-frame sequences with V and J called but not all clones. Of the missing ones, under half trace to an unresolved V gene in checked studies; the others have no known cause. Clone size and V and J calls were adopted from that table, with D and trimming inferred from the DNA. The sample table lists some 44,000 clones, roughly 89% of them with a count of one. The top ten clonotypes cover over 15% of the sample.

The chain joins TRBV7-7 to TRBJ2-1, with the D segment identity uncertain. The receptor's source is a human donor with alopecia areata. The sample consisted of CD8+ T cells sorted from blood, taken at week 24, from a patient treated with tofacitinib. The bases are TGTGCTAGCAGCTTAGGTAGAGACAATGAGCAGTTCTTC. Translation gives CASSLGRDNEQFF.